This T cell receptor beta chain is drawn from a study of Ad26.COV2.S vaccination and SARS-CoV-2 variants. Looking at the study overall: A COV1001 Ad26.COV2.S trial-arm participant provided the sample.

Treatment noted: 19 received Ad26.COV2.S at low or high dose, single or two shots; five or six received placebo; per-sample allocation not given. It was on day 63 after the first vaccine or placebo injection that samples were taken. TCRdb's table, derived via immunoSEQ multiplex PCR, lists solely in-frame clones and lacks some. The top ten clones hold 3.5% of a sample with about 400,000 clones, approximately 90% of them seen once. Source: peripheral blood, taken in a trial of Ad26.COV2.S vaccine versus placebo. The TCR comes from a person between 18 and 59 years old who received the Ad26.COV2.S COVID-19 vaccine or a placebo.

CDR3: CASSGTSNEQYF. The CDR3 region has the DNA TGTGCCAGCAGCGGGACTAGCAACGAGCAGTACTTC. This sequence joins TRBV5-4 and TRBJ2-7; 9 nucleotides match TRBD2. There are 12 residues in the CDR3. Germline CDR1 reads SGHNT; CDR2 reads YYREEE (reference sequence). Losses at the gene ends were 4 bases for V and 5 bases for J; bases not matched to a gene: 1.